Described below is a single T cell receptor beta chain sequence and its context. This clonotype was detected ten times or more. Its antigen is unknown. Base qualities are not at hand, and no much larger clone is one base apart. This sample was taken from a study of identical twins (dated by TCRdb to between 2015 and 2016). For context, the study as a whole: To test whether fetal clonotypes persist, this study deep-sequenced TCR alpha and beta repertoires from monozygotic twins, from unrelated adults of various ages, and from cord blood. To rule out contamination, the twin experiments were replicated at different times with different library preparation protocols.

The CDR3, cysteine through phenylalanine, is 15 amino acids long. CDR3 DNA is the only sequence kept; it has 45 bases, read in frame from the first base. V lost 2 bases and J lost 6 bases; the stretch between them is 18 bases long. CDR1 and CDR2 are read off the germline V gene as SGHRS and YFSETQ. Receptors were amplified or captured by 5' RACE. Reads for this sample came from an Illumina HiSeq 2000. Template switching added a universal primer binding site, and the final cDNA carried a unique molecular identifier that allowed TCR cDNA molecules to be counted accurately. Specific primers in the conserved constant-segment region were used to synthesize first-strand cDNA for the TCR alpha and beta chains. Each cDNA library was double barcoded, with a SMART-Mk sample barcode plus Illumina barcodes, to control for contamination. TruSeq adapter sequences along with Illumina sample barcodes were introduced in two successive PCR steps. The TCR alpha and beta cDNA libraries were sequenced on the Illumina HiSeq platform using custom primers. The authors processed their data as follows. Unique molecular identifiers were extracted from raw reads with MiGEC, and CDR3 positions were determined with MiXCR. Recombination models were inferred per individual with the repgenHMM and IGoR tools using an EM algorithm. Shared clonotype analysis was performed with the tcR package in R, normalizing sharing by the product of cloneset sizes. Out-of-frame nonproductive sequences were analyzed to study raw recombination free of thymic and clonal selection effects. Using fastp trimming at Q25 and MiXCR clonotype assembly, TCRdb reanalyzed the public sequencing data and kept in-frame beta chains. Merged by CDR3 protein, the rows form single entries marked with the most common genes and DNA. The V and J calls, along with clone size, are taken from TCRdb and not from the paper's own processing. The sample table holds about 530,000 distinct CDR3 sequences, of which around 15% were seen once. 0.44% of the sample is in the top ten clones.

Results and caveats for the whole study, not just this receptor: Out-of-frame TCR alpha sharing in monozygotic twins was systematically underestimated by recombination models, whereas sharing between unrelated individuals was in agreement with the recombination models. Compared with coincidental sharing between unrelated individuals, out-of-frame TCR alpha sequences shared between twins showed an excess of sequences with low generation probability. Because the same donors could not be followed over many years, the conclusions relied on cross-sectional statistical analysis. Abundant cord blood beta clonotypes had fewer insertions, young adult naive repertoires showed a similar but weaker trend, and memory repertoires showed no such trend. Invariant T cells such as MAIT and iNKT could partly confound zero-insertion analyses, though diverse VJ usage argued against this for most clonotypes. Excess twin sharing in beta out-of-frame sequences was weaker because fewer shared sequences lowered the signal-to-noise ratio.

Every donor in the study was a healthy Caucasian. Three pairs of female monozygotic twins, all aged about 18 to 30 years, made up the twin cohort. Positive isolation kits from Invitrogen were used to isolate CD4+ and CD8+ T cell populations. This sample was also put to use in a study of yellow fever vaccine responses in identical twins. The second study also describes: According to the authors, in identical twins the way T cells responded to vaccination appeared partly convergent and partly personalized. Focusing on identical twins, the study followed the T cell clones that responded to the vaccine, and did so with precision.

Sequenced material: CD4+ T cells sorted from blood. The receptor chain draws on TRBV5-1 and TRBJ2-7; the D segment could be TRBD2, given 5 matching bases. The TCR originated in a woman aged 18-29 years in good health. The nucleotide sequence reads TGCGCCAGCAGCTTAGCGTCGGGAATACGGTCCGAGCAGTACTTC. This is translated as CASSLASGIRSEQYF. The reference TRBV5-1 and TRBJ2-7 proteins fill in what lies around the CDR3, so the full variable domain reads KAGVTQTPRYLIKTRGQQVTLSCSPISGHRSVSWYQQTPGQGLQFLFEYFSETQRNKGNFPGRFSGRQFSNSRSEMNVSTLELGDSALYLCASSLASGIRSEQYFGPGTRLTVT.